This T cell receptor beta chain was documented in a study of cytomegalovirus exposure and HLA in healthy donors. At the level of the study: Among the roughly 400 donors who were genotyped, around 77% fell in the genetic ancestry cluster that is associated with self-reported Caucasian donors.

Whole-study results and caveats: Using the classifier, cytomegalovirus status was reportedly diagnosed with high specificity and sensitivity.

A few counts support this clone. The antigen is unknown. Amplification used 60 Vbeta primers and 13 Jbeta primers. The data were produced by immunoSEQ multiplex PCR, yet TCRdb's version contains in-frame clones alone and is incomplete. The sample contains some 150,000 clones, 72% of which appear only once. CDR1 is GTSNPN, CDR2 SVGIG, per germline (reference sequence). The CDR3 has 14 residues. This TCR was sampled from a human donor in good health. V gene TRBV30 combines with J gene TRBJ2-5, with 10 bases aligning to TRBD1. The end of the DNA fits TRBJ2-7 better, so the J call may be wrong. The specimen was PBMCs. CDR3 sequence: CAWSTGQGTYEQYF. DNA of the CDR3: TGTGCCTGGAGTACGGGACAGGGGACATACGAGCAGTACTTC.